The present T cell receptor (beta chain) was sequenced within a study of OX40 agonist ivuxolimab in advanced cancers. About the research overall: Averaging about 60 years in age, with a range of 23 to 79, the cohort was 65% to 90% male. Findings of the study overall: In the 0.1-3.0 mg/kg groups, partial responders showed among the lowest expansion. Antigen specificity remained undetermined for the expanded peripheral T cells.

Here immunoSEQ multiplex PCR was the method, and the copy in TCRdb shows in-frame clones only, minus some. The table has 43,000 or so clones, more than 70% seen once. With regard to this clone: Its antigen remains unidentified.

Peripheral blood came from all dose cohorts at three timepoints. Trimming took 4 bases from V and 0 from J, leaving 14 bases between them. The germline gives CDR1 MGHRA, CDR2 YSYEKL. There are 16 residues in the CDR3. The chain has TRBV4-1 and TRBJ2-3; D is undetermined. This clonotype was obtained from an adult with an advanced solid tumor such as melanoma, head and neck, liver or kidney cancer. Specimen: CD4+ or CD8+ T cells sorted from blood, collected in a trial of the OX40 agonist ivuxolimab. The CDR3 is CASSLRASTSTDTQYF. CDR3 nucleotide sequence: TGCGCCAGCAGCCTTAGAGCGTCCACTAGCACAGATACGCAGTATTTT.